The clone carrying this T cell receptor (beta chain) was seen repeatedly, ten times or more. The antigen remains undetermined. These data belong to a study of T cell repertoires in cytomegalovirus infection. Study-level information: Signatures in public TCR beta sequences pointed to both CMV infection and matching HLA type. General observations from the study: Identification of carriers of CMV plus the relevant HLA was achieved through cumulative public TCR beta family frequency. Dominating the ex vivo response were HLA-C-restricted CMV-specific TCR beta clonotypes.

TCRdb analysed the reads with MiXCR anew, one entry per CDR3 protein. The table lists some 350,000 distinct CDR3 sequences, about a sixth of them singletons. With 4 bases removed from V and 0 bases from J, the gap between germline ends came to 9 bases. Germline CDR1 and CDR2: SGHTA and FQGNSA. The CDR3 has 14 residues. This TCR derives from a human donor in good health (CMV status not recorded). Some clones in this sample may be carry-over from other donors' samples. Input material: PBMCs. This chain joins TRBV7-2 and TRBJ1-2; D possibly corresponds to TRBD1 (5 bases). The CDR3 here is CASSSDRANYGYTF. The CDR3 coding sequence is TGTGCCAGCAGCTCAGACAGAGCTAACTATGGCTACACCTTC.